This T cell receptor (beta chain) was found in a study of cytomegalovirus exposure and HLA in healthy donors. Repertoires were generated with immunoSEQ multiplex PCR, while TCRdb's copy carries only in-frame clones and drops some. The data show some 240,000 clones, 70% to 90% seen once. This CDR3 region has 14 residues. Germline V lookup: CDR1 SEHNR, CDR2 FQNEAQ (reference sequence). Losses at the gene ends were 5 bases for V and 4 bases for J; bases not matched to a gene: 6. The TCR sequence derives from a woman between 18 and 29 years old in good health and CMV-seronegative. The V gene is TRBV7-9, the J gene TRBJ1-2; 8 bases match TRBD1. Sequences were obtained from PBMCs. CDR3 amino acids: CASSPGGSSYGYTF. The CDR3 nucleotides are TGTGCCAGCAGCCCAGGGGGCAGTTCCTATGGCTACACCTTC.